The 18 T cell receptor beta chains below all came from one sample that was sequenced in a study of Ad26.COV2.S vaccination and SARS-CoV-2 variants (TCRdb year 2021). The library was generated by the immunoSEQ multiplex PCR assay. The table was pulled from immuneACCESS by TCRdb, which kept in-frame rearrangements only. Such tables lose some clones; where checked, under half of the loss comes from unresolved V genes, and the rest has no known cause. This sample comprises 350,000 to 450,000 clones, around 92% of them detected only once. Under 2% of the sample rests with the top ten. Interpreted using the paper, the treatment or condition label stands for: some 20 received Ad26.COV2.S at low or high dose, single or two shots; five or six received placebo; per-sample allocation not given. For vaccine and placebo recipients, repertoires were sequenced using samples collected on day 63 after the first injection.

The sequencing here drew on peripheral blood, taken in a trial of Ad26.COV2.S vaccine versus placebo. These receptors originate from a person aged 18-60 years who received the Ad26.COV2.S COVID-19 vaccine or a placebo.

The J gene is TRBJ1-5, the V gene TRBV28; perhaps TRBD1 as D (6 bases). The V and J ends lost 6 bases and 2 bases respectively, with 11 bases between them. Germline V gene lookup returns CDR1 MDHEN and CDR2 SYDVKM. This CDR3 is built from 14 residues. In DNA form, the CDR3 reads TGTGCCAGCAGACCGACAGGCGGCAATCAGCCCCAGCATTTT. Its protein is CASRPTGGNQPQHF.

The chain is built from TRBV27 and TRBJ2-7, with TRBD1 matching 7 bases. CDR1 is MNHEY and CDR2 is SMNVEV in the germline V gene (reference sequence). This CDR3 is 14 amino acids long. V dropped 6 bases and J dropped 2; count of bases not matched to a gene: 7. This CDR3 reads CASSETTGPYEQYF. For the CDR3, the DNA is TGTGCCAGCAGCGAGACGACAGGGCCCTACGAGCAGTACTTC.

The chain links TRBV5-1 to TRBJ2-1; 13 bases align to TRBD2. The CDR3 is 16 residues long. With 4 bases clipped from V and 6 bases from J, the junction kept 7 bases outside the gene matches. Germline V gene data show CDR1 as SGHRS and CDR2 as YFSETQ. The CDR3 DNA sequence: TGCGCCAGCAGCCCTCAGACTAGCGGGGGGTTCAATGAGCAGTTCTTC. Translation gives CASSPQTSGGFNEQFF.

V usage is TRBV19 and J usage is TRBJ1-5; 7 positions match TRBD1. The V gene's germline CDR1 is LNHDA and CDR2 SQIVND (reference sequence). The CDR3 extends over 13 amino acids. J was trimmed by 6 bases and V by 5 bases; bases with no gene match: 4. The CDR3 nucleotides read TGTGCCAGTAGTGTACAGGGGTTTCAGCCCCAGCATTTT. Translated, it gives CASSVQGFQPQHF.

The rearrangement joins TRBV28 to TRBJ2-5; D ambiguous. Between the trimmed V and J ends, which lost 2 bases and 2 bases, there was a span of 18 bases. Germline CDR1 is MDHEN and CDR2 is SYDVKM. The CDR3 has 17 amino acids. CDR3 DNA: TGTGCCAGCAGTTTAGTGTTGAGAACCCAACTTCAAGAGACCCAGTACTTC. Translation gives CASSLVLRTQLQETQYF.

This chain joins TRBV5-8 and TRBJ1-1; a weak D match, TRBD1 (6 bases). CDR1 SGHTS and CDR2 YDEGEE come from the germline V gene. Trimming took 10 bases from V and 3 from J, leaving 22 bases between them. The CDR3 is 15 amino acids. The CDR3 DNA reads TGTGCCGCCGGGCCGGGCAGGGGAGGTGACACTGAAGCTTTCTTT. As protein: CAAGPGRGGDTEAFF.

The chain combines TRBV18 with TRBJ1-5, with D perhaps TRBD1 (5 bases). Between the trimmed V and J ends, which lost 5 bases and 0 bases, there was a span of 14 bases. The germline V gene has CDR1 KGHSH and CDR2 LQKENI. This CDR3 is built from 16 residues. CDR3 sequence reads: CASSAGAGDSNQPQHF. In DNA form, the CDR3 reads TGTGCCAGCTCAGCCGGGGCAGGCGATAGCAATCAGCCCCAGCATTTT.

The genes are TRBV3-1 (or the pseudogene TRBV3-2) and TRBJ1-2; possibly TRBD1 for D (5 bases). Germline values: CDR1 LGHDT, CDR2 YNNKEL (reference sequence). The length of the CDR3 is 11 residues. Trimming removed 3 bases from V and 8 bases from J, with 7 bases in between. CDR3: CASSHRGGYTF. For the CDR3, the DNA is TGTGCCAGCAGCCATAGGGGCGGCTACACCTTC.

The rearrangement uses TRBV6-5 and TRBJ1-5; D might be TRBD1 (6 bases). Trimming shortened V by 7 bases and J by 2 bases, and 12 bases separated the two germline ends. Germline V gene data show CDR1 as MNHEY and CDR2 as SVGAGI. The CDR3 consists of 14 residues. This CDR3 is CASTITGRNQPQHF. CDR3 nucleotides: TGTGCCAGCACTATAACAGGGCGCAATCAGCCCCAGCATTTT.

A single count supports this clone. The rearrangement links TRBV27 to TRBJ2-3; 7 bases match TRBD1. With V trimmed by 8 bases and J by 1 base, 6 bases remained unmatched. This CDR3 spans 14 amino acids. Germline V gene data show CDR1 as MNHEY and CDR2 as SMNVEV (reference sequence). DNA for the CDR3: TGTGCCAGCCGCCGGGACAGAGGCACAGATACGCAGTATTTT. Translating gives CASRRDRGTDTQYF.

The gene calls are TRBV4-1 and TRBJ2-3; no definite D call. Trimming took 2 bases from V and 0 from J, leaving 15 bases between them. Germline V gene sequence: CDR1 MGHRA, CDR2 YSYEKL. The CDR3 runs to 17 residues. In nucleotides, the CDR3 is TGCGCCAGCAGCCAAAGATTACCCTCGCCTAGCACAGATACGCAGTATTTT. It encodes CASSQRLPSPSTDTQYF.

For this clone: One junction end disagrees with the germline gene, perhaps due to a read error. This specimen includes other DNA sequences encoding the same CDR3. The chain couples TRBV7-2 to TRBJ1-6; 8 nucleotides match TRBD1. CDR3 length equals 16 residues. Germline loops: CDR1 SGHTA, CDR2 FQGNSA. This CDR3 is CASSTARTGFDSPLHF. As DNA, the CDR3 is TGTGCTAGCAGCACGGCGAGGACAGGGTTTGATTCACCCCTCCACTTT.

CDR3 sequence reads: CASSLVLNYEQYF. The CDR3 region has the DNA TGTGCCAGCAGTTTAGTATTAAACTACGAGCAGTACTTC. V is TRBV12-3 or TRBV12-4 and J is TRBJ2-7; D unresolved. V lost 1 base, J lost 3 bases, and 7 bases lay in between. This CDR3 has 13 residues.

The chain recombines TRBV11-2 with TRBJ1-5; D uncertain. Trimming left V 0 bases short and J 3 bases short, with 3 bases between. The CDR3 is 13 amino acids. Germline-derived CDR1 and CDR2 are SGHAT and FQNNGV. CDR3 DNA: TGTGCCAGCAGCTTAGAGGCCAATCAGCCCCAGCATTTT. Its protein is CASSLEANQPQHF. Together with reference TRBV11-2 and TRBJ1-5, the CDR3 gives the full variable domain: EAGVAQSPRYKIIEKRQSVAFWCNPISGHATLYWYQQILGQGPKLLIQFQNNGVVDDSQLPKDRFSAERLKGVDSTLKIQPAKLEDSAVYLCASSLEANQPQHFGDGTRLSIL.

This clone was observed a single time. The chain carries TRBV5-6 and TRBJ2-7, with D unresolved. Trimming removed 2 bases at V and 3 bases at J, with 9 bases between. Germline CDR1 and CDR2: SGHDT and YYEEEE. The CDR3 has 13 residues. CDR3 nucleotide sequence: TGTGCCAGCAGCTTCATTTCGGTCTACGAGCAGTACTTC. As protein: CASSFISVYEQYF.

This chain joins TRBV4-1 and TRBJ2-7, with D unresolved. V lost 0 bases to trimming and J lost 3 bases, with 12 bases between them. This CDR3 has 15 amino acids. Germline V CDR1 and CDR2: MGHRA, YSYEKL. This chain's CDR3 is CASSQDWSDLYEQYF. CDR3 sequence (DNA): TGCGCCAGCAGCCAAGATTGGTCTGACCTCTACGAGCAGTACTTC.

The chain links TRBV3-1 (or the pseudogene TRBV3-2) to TRBJ2-3, with 13 positions matching TRBD2. The CDR3 is made up of 20 amino acids. V shed 1 base and J 2 bases; nucleotides not matched to a gene: 12. The germline CDR1 and CDR2 sequences are LGHDT and YNNKEL (reference sequence). The CDR3 sequence is CASSQAPPQLAGGPTDTQYF. CDR3 DNA: TGTGCCAGCAGCCAAGCCCCTCCCCAACTAGCGGGGGGGCCCACAGATACGCAGTATTTT.

V usage is TRBV11-2 and J usage is TRBJ1-1, with D possibly matching TRBD1 (6 bases). V lost 4 bases, J lost 0 bases, and 12 bases lay in between. The CDR3 totals 15 residues. Germline V gene lookup returns CDR1 SGHAT and CDR2 FQNNGV. CDR3 protein: CASSSRQVMNTEAFF. CDR3 DNA: TGTGCCAGCAGCTCGAGACAGGTAATGAACACTGAAGCTTTCTTT.